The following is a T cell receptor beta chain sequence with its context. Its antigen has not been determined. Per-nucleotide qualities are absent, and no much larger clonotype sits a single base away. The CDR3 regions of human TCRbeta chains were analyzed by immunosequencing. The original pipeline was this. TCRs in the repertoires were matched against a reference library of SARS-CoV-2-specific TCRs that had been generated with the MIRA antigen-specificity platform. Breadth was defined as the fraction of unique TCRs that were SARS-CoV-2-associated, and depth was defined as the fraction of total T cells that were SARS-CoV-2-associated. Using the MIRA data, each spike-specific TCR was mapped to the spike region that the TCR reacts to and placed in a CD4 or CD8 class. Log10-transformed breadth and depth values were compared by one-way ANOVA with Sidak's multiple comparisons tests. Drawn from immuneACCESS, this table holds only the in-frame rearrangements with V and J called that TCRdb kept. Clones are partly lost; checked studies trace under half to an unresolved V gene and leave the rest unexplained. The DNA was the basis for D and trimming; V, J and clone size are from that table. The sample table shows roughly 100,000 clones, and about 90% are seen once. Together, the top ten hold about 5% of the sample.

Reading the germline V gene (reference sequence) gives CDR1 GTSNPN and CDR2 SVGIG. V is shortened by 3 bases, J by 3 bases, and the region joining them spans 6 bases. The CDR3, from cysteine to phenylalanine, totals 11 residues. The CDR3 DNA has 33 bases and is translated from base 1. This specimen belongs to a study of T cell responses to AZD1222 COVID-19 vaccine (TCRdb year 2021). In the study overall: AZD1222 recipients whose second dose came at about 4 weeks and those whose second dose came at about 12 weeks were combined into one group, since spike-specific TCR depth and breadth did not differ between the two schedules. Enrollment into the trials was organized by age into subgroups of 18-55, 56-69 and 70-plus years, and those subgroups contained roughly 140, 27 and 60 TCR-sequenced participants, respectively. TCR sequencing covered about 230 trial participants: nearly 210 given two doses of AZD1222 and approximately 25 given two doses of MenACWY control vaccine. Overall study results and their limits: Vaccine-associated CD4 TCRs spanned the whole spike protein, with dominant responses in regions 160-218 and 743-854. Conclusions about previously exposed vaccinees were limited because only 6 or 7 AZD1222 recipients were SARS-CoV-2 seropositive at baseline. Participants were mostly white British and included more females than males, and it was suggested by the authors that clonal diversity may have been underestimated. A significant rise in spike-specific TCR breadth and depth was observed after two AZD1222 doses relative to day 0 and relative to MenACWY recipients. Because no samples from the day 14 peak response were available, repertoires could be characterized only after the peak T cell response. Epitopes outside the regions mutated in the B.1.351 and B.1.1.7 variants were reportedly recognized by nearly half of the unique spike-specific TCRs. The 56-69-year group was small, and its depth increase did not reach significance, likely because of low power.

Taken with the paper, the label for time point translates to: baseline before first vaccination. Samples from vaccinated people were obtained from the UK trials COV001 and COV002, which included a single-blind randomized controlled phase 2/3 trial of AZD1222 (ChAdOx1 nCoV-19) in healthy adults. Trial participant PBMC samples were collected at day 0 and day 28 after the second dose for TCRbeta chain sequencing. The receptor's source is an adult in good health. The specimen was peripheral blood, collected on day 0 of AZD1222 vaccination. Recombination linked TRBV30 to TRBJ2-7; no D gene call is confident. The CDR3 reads CAWRQNYEQYF. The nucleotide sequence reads TGTGCCTGGAGGCAGAACTACGAGCAGTACTTC.